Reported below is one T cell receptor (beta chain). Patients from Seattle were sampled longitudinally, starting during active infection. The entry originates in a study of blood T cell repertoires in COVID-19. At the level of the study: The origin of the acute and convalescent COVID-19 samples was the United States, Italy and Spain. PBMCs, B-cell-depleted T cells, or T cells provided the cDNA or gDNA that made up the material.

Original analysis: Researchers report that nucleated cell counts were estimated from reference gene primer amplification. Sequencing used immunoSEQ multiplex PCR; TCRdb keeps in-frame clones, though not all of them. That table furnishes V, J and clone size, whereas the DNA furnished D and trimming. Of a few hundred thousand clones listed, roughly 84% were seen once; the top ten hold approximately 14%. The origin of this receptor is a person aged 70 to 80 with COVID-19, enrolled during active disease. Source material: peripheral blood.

Written as DNA, the CDR3 is TGCGCCAGCAGCTTGGTGTTCGGGAGGAACCAAGAGACCCAGTACTTC. Protein: CASSLVFGRNQETQYF. V usage is TRBV5-1 and J usage is TRBJ2-5, with TRBD2 matching over 7 bases. V lost 0 bases, J lost 0 bases, and 5 bases stayed unmatched. There are 16 residues in the CDR3. CDR1 is SGHRS, CDR2 YFSETQ, per germline.